This T cell receptor (beta chain) came from a study of Ad26.COV2.S vaccination and SARS-CoV-2 variants. Study overall: Enrollment placed the donor in the COV1001 Ad26.COV2.S trial arm. Into the muscle, Ad26.COV2.S was dosed once or twice, 56 days apart.

The germline V gene has CDR1 LGHNA and CDR2 YSLEER. V was cut by 0 bases and J by 5 bases, with 14 bases left in between. The CDR3 spans 15 residues. Treatment denoted: 15 to 20 received Ad26.COV2.S at low or high dose, single or two shots; 5 received placebo; per-sample allocation not given. Sampling happened 63 days after the first vaccine or placebo injection. Spike of the Wuhan-strain SARS-CoV-2 was expressed by an Ad26 vector, which formed the vaccine. Sequenced by immunoSEQ multiplex PCR; TCRdb stores in-frame clones only, minus some. The sample lists some 330,000 clones; 90% were seen once. The sequencing here drew on peripheral blood, taken in a trial of Ad26.COV2.S vaccine versus placebo. The receptor was derived from a person aged 18 to 59 who received the Ad26.COV2.S COVID-19 vaccine or a placebo. The J gene is TRBJ2-7, the V gene TRBV4-3, with D perhaps TRBD1 (6 bases). CDR3 coding DNA: TGCGCCAGCAGCCAAGATCTGACAGGCGTTGACGAGCAGTACTTC. Translation: CASSQDLTGVDEQYF.